This TCR beta chain emerged from a study of OX40 agonist ivuxolimab in advanced cancers. Findings of the study overall: Fewer expanded clones were found on average in CD4+ than in CD8+ T cells.

V lost 4 bases and J 6 bases, leaving 19 bases between the germline ends. Germline-derived CDR1 and CDR2 are SGHNT and YYREEE (reference sequence). The CDR3 is made up of 15 amino acids. For this clone: What it binds is not known.

Enrollment shut out patients with autoimmune disease history or systemic immunosuppression. Only in-frame clones appear in the TCRdb table, and some are missing; sequencing was by immunoSEQ multiplex PCR. The table records tens of thousands of clones, 70% to 90% of them present only once. This chain uses TRBV5-4 with TRBJ1-2; no clear D. The clonotype comes from an adult with an advanced solid tumor such as melanoma, head and neck, liver or kidney cancer. The material was CD4+ or CD8+ T cells sorted from blood, obtained in a trial of the OX40 agonist ivuxolimab. The CDR3 loop is CASSMGTIPIHGYTF. The DNA of the CDR3 is TGTGCCAGCAGCATGGGTACAATTCCGATTCATGGCTACACCTTC.